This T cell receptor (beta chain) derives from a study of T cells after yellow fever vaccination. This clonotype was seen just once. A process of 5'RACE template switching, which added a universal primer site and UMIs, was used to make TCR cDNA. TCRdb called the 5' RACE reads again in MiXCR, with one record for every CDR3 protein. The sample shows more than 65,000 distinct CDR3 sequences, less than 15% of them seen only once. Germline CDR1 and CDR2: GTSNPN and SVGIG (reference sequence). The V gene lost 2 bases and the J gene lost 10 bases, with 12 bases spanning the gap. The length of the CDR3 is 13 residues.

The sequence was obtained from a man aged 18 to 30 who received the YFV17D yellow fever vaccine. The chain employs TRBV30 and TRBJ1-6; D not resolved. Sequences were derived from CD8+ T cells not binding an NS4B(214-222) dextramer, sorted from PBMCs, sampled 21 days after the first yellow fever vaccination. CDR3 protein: CAWSSGERSPLHF. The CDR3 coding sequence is TGTGCCTGGAGTAGTGGGGAACGATCACCCCTCCACTTT.